The present entry profiles one T cell receptor (beta chain) with its context. No antigen is known for it. An end of the junction does not agree with germline; a read error may underlie this. CDR1 is MDHEN and CDR2 is SYDVKM in the germline V gene. CDR3 length equals 16 residues. This record comes from a study of tumor-infiltrating lymphocytes in glioblastoma multiforme. Findings and caveats of the study: The TCR and somatic mutation analysis included just one glioblastoma patient. Unequal TCR RNA per T cell might skew measured clone sizes.

Multiple V-beta primers and a C-beta primer amplified TCRB from RNA. TCRdb passed the multiplex PCR reads through MiXCR, listing each CDR3 protein once. The sample consists of 15,000 to 20,000 distinct CDR3 sequences, under 80% of them appearing once. This TCR was sampled from a male donor with glioblastoma. Material: peripheral blood. This chain links TRBV28 with TRBJ2-5; tentative D call: TRBD1 (6 bases). The chain's CDR3 is CASSFMTTGLGKTEYF. The CDR3, as DNA: TGTGCCAGCAGTTTCATGACCACAGGGTTAGGGAAGACCGAGTACTTC.